The 5 T cell receptor beta chains below come from one sample, sequenced in a study of blood T cells in healthy people across ages (dated by TCRdb to between 2014 and 2017). The library was generated by 5' RACE. The run used an Illumina HiSeq 2500. A second roughly 7 to 11 cycle PCR used a sample-barcoded 5' primer and a J-beta primer mix. TCRdb cleaned the public reads at Q25 with fastp, built clones with MiXCR and kept in-frame beta chains. Merged by CDR3 protein, the rows form single entries marked with the most common genes and DNA. This sample holds 1,100,000 or so distinct CDR3 sequences; around 45% were observed only once. The ten biggest clones cover about 20% of the sample. The specimen was blood. These receptor sequences come from an older woman in good health.

The sample holds a few counts of this clonotype. The CDR3 region is CASSFVAPRGETQYF. CDR3 nucleotide sequence: TGTGCCAGCAGTTTCGTGGCCCCCAGGGGAGAGACCCAGTACTTC. V and J are TRBV28 and TRBJ2-5; maybe TRBD1 (6 bases). V lost 3 bases, J lost 4 bases, and 15 bases lay in between. The CDR3 has 15 amino acids. The germline gives CDR1 MDHEN, CDR2 SYDVKM. The full variable domain, completed using reference TRBV28 and TRBJ2-5, is DVKVTQSSRYLVKRTGEKVFLECVQDMDHENMFWYRQDPGLGLRLIYFSYDVKMKEKGDIPEGYSVSREKKERFSLILESASTNQTSMYLCASSFVAPRGETQYFGPGTRLLVL.

The V gene is TRBV9, the J gene TRBJ2-3, with TRBD2 matching 7 bases. In germline, CDR1 is SGDLS, CDR2 YYNGEE. There are 17 residues in the CDR3. The V gene end was trimmed by 1 base and the J gene end by 4 bases; junction bases not matched to a gene: 12. CDR3 nucleotide sequence: TGTGCCAGCAGCGTAAGGGTCGCGGCGGGAGAAGCAGATACGCAGTATTTT. The encoded protein is CASSVRVAAGEADTQYF.

The CDR3 bases are TGTGCCAGCAACGCACTAGCGGGAGGAGGAGGGTGGGGCAAAAACATTCAGTACTTC. This gives the protein CASNALAGGGGWGKNIQYF. The chain couples TRBV6-1 to TRBJ2-4, with 12 bases matching TRBD2. The CDR3 runs 19 residues. V lost 7 bases, J lost 3 bases, and 16 bases stayed unmatched. The germline V gene has CDR1 MNHNS and CDR2 SASEGT.

This clonotype was picked up one time. This chain uses TRBV18 with TRBJ2-1; D unclear. The CDR3 consists of 14 residues. Germline assignment: CDR1 KGHSH and CDR2 LQKENI. With 6 bases removed from V and 9 bases from J, the gap between germline ends came to 18 bases. The CDR3 sequence: CASSPPLPRVEQFF. In DNA form, the CDR3 reads TGTGCCAGCTCCCCTCCACTTCCCCGGGTTGAGCAGTTCTTC.

The chain has TRBV20-1 and TRBJ2-7, with 10 bases fitting TRBD2. With V trimmed by 2 bases and J by 0 bases, 4 bases remained unmatched. Germline CDR1 DFQATT, CDR2 SNEGSKA (reference sequence). CDR3 size: 15 residues. The CDR3 DNA reads as TGCAGTGCTAGAACACTAGCGGGGTCCTCCTACGAGCAGTACTTC. Protein sequence: CSARTLAGSSYEQYF.